This entry describes one TCR beta chain. Its antigen remains unidentified. No clone much larger than this one lies a single base away; base qualities are absent. The entry originates in a study of read filtering for tumor transcriptome and immune sequencing (dated by TCRdb to the early 2020s). For context, the study as a whole: The cohort had about 17 male and 14 female patients with a mean age of around 69 years, ranging from roughly 45 to 80. TCR-region mapped reads per sample ranged from about 4 to 10.27 million with IR-seq versus only about 85 to 1,300 with RNA-seq. Using the same bone marrow samples, the study ran both targeted immune repertoire sequencing and bulk whole-transcriptome sequencing and then compared the TCR repertoires from each method. A main aim was a read-filtering strategy for immune repertoire data, specifically whether clonotypes supported by a single read should be removed. By revised international staging, 8 or 9 patients were R-ISS I, around 15 were R-ISS II and about seven were R-ISS III. After DNase treatment, whole-transcriptome libraries were prepared using the TruSeq RNA Access Library Prep Kit. Overall study outcomes, separate from this receptor: IR-seq captured clonotypes at much higher depth and more reliably than RNA-seq, and smaller IR-seq throughput sufficed to identify most shared clonotypes. In IR-seq, roughly 79% of clonotypes but 3.5% to 4% of total reads were represented by single-read clonotypes, whereas in RNA-seq, 74.6% of clonotypes and approximately 40% of reads were represented by single-read clonotypes. Removing single-read clonotypes increased the correlation between IR-seq and RNA-seq shared clonotype proportions. The sorted CD138-negative fraction was composed of a mixed bone marrow immune population rather than of purified T cells.

The germline V gene (reference sequence) supplies CDR1 MNHNY and CDR2 SVGAGI. The junction carries 16 bases between V and J, which are trimmed by 6 bases and 10 bases respectively. Including cysteine and phenylalanine, the CDR3 has 14 amino acids. The sequence is cut down to CDR3 DNA, 42 bases in frame from base 1. The Immunoverse kit was used to build TCR libraries from 400 ng RNA, with molecular barcoded adaptors covering alpha/delta and beta/gamma chains. TCR library preparation used the same RNA that went into transcriptome sequencing. Sequencing of the TCR libraries was done on an Illumina HiSeq 4000 with 2 x 150 cycles. In the authors' own workflow: TCR reads were aligned to human V, D, J and C references and assembled into CDR3 clonotypes with MiXCR, including quality filtering and error correction. Clonotype counts and gene usage diversity were analyzed with the tcR package in R. For inspection of raw mapping reads, RNA-seq reads were mapped by STAR aligner version 2.5.3a onto GRCh37 of the human genome. To test how sequencing depth affected the clonotypes detected, IR-seq fastq files were randomly downsampled with Seqtk 1.3. Using fastp at Q25 and MiXCR, TCRdb reprocessed the public reads and kept productive beta chains. For every CDR3 protein sequence, its rows merge into one entry that carries the most common genes and DNA. TCRdb's processing, not the authors', yielded these V and J calls. In all, the sample holds 90,000 to 95,000 distinct CDR3 sequences, and roughly 21% of those were seen once. In total, the top ten clones hold more than 9.5% of the sample.

Every patient had bone marrow sampled at the time of active disease. Isolation of bone marrow mononuclear cells was performed by Ficoll-Hypaque density gradient centrifugation. CD138-negative cells were obtained by negative selection after labeling with CD138 magnetic microbeads on a MACS separator, removing myeloma plasma cells. Purity of the isolated cells was checked by flow cytometry on an Attune NxT using CD138 antibodies. TRIzol reagent was used to extract total RNA, which was then quantified with a NanoDrop spectrophotometer. For each patient, the CD138-negative bone marrow sample underwent paired RNA-seq and IR-seq.

The sequence was obtained from a donor older than 35 with multiple myeloma. In this chain, TRBV6-6 is recombined with TRBJ1-6; the D gene is perhaps TRBD1, on 5 matching bases. The sample was a population of CD138-negative cells sorted from bone marrow. The label giving this sample's cell subset or site can be read as: bone marrow mononuclear cells depleted of CD138+ plasma/myeloma cells by negative magnetic selection. The encoded CDR3 is CASSWGREHSPLHF. The DNA is TGTGCCAGCAGCTGGGGCAGGGAACACTCACCCCTCCACTTT.